The present T cell receptor beta chain was sequenced within a study of cytomegalovirus exposure and HLA in healthy donors. Study-wide background: In a previous analysis, 100 million to 140 million unique TCR beta sequences were found from 150 million to 200 million T cells.

A note on this clone: Its target is unknown.

Study observations and caveats: TCR beta sequences numbering about 17,000 were associated with HLA alleles at 0.05 false discovery rate in a later analysis. Follow-up analysis later connected one missense variant in DCLRE1C with trimming of TCR beta V- and J-genes. Researchers left out some V segments, among them TRBV6-2 and TRBV6-3, as indistinguishable.

This CDR3 spans 16 amino acids. CDR1 and CDR2 (germline): SGHRS, YFSETQ. The trim removed 0 bases at V and 5 bases at J, leaving 7 bases unmatched. PCR used 60 Vbeta primers and 13 Jbeta primers. Using immunoSEQ multiplex PCR, the repertoire was profiled, and TCRdb retains in-frame clones only, with some absent. Counted here are about 250,000 clones, roughly 70% occurring once; the ten biggest clones make up 2% to 2.5%. Sequenced: PBMCs. This chain connects TRBV5-1 to TRBJ2-7; 11 nucleotides line up with TRBD2. The sequence was collected from a female donor in good health and CMV-seronegative. For the CDR3, the DNA is TGCGCCAGCAGCTTGGCACTAGCGGGAGCCATCCACGAGCAGTACTTC. Amino acid sequence: CASSLALAGAIHEQYF.